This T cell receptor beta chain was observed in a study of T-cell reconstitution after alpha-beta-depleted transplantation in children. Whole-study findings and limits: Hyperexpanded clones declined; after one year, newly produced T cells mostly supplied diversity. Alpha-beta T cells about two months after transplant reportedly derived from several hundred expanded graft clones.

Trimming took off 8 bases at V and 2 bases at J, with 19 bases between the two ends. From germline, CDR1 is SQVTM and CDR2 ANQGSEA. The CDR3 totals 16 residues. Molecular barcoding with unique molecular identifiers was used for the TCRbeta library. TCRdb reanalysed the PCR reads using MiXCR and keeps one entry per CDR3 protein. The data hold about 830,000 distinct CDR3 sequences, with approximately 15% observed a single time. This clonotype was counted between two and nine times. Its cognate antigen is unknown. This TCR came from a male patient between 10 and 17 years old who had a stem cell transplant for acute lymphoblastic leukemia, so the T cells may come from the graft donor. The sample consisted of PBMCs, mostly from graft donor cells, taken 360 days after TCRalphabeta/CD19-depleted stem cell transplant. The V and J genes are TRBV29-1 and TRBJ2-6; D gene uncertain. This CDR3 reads CSRSSSNDTGANVLTF. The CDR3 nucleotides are TGCAGCAGGTCCTCCTCGAACGACACTGGGGCCAACGTCCTGACTTTC.